The 30 T cell receptor beta chains below were found in one sample sequenced in a study of OX40 agonist ivuxolimab in advanced cancers. TCRdb keeps only in-frame clones here, not all; method: immunoSEQ multiplex PCR. The data show approximately 35,000 clones, about 88% seen once. The source was CD4+ or CD8+ T cells sorted from blood, collected in a trial of the OX40 agonist ivuxolimab. All receptors derive from an adult with an advanced solid tumor such as melanoma, head and neck, liver or kidney cancer.

CDR3 protein: CASGRRETQYF. CDR3 nucleotide sequence: TGTGCCAGCGGGCGGAGGGAGACGCAGTATTTT. The rearrangement uses TRBV27 and TRBJ2-3; possible D gene TRBD2, 6 bases. Germline CDR1 is MNHEY and CDR2 is SMNVEV (reference sequence). The CDR3 is 11 amino acids. Trimming removed 8 bases at V and 9 bases at J, with 12 bases between.

The chain links TRBV9 to TRBJ2-7; 7 bases line up with TRBD1. The germline V gene has CDR1 SGDLS and CDR2 YYNGEE. CDR3 length equals 15 residues. The V and J ends lost 3 bases and 2 bases, in that order; junction bases with no gene match: 8. CDR3 sequence reads: CASSAPDRAPYEQYF. In DNA, the CDR3 is TGTGCCAGCAGCGCCCCTGACAGGGCCCCCTACGAGCAGTACTTC.

This chain joins TRBV5-1 and TRBJ2-1, with 9 bases identical to TRBD1. Germline loops: CDR1 SGHRS, CDR2 YFSETQ. With V trimmed by 3 bases and J by 6 bases, 13 bases remained unmatched. This CDR3 has 17 residues. CDR3 in DNA: TGCGCCAGCAGCTCTAGTACCGGGACAGGGTTTGGCAATGAGCAGTTCTTC. Translating it yields CASSSSTGTGFGNEQFF. Full variable domain (remainder filled in from reference TRBV5-1 and TRBJ2-1): KAGVTQTPRYLIKTRGQQVTLSCSPISGHRSVSWYQQTPGQGLQFLFEYFSETQRNKGNFPGRFSGRQFSNSRSEMNVSTLELGDSALYLCASSSSTGTGFGNEQFFGPGTRLTVL.

The J gene is TRBJ2-2, the V gene TRBV11-2; 13 nucleotides align to TRBD2. The CDR3 length is 19 residues. CDR1 and CDR2 from the germline V gene are SGHAT and FQNNGV. J was trimmed by 4 bases and V by 4 bases; bases with no gene match: 12. The CDR3 loop reads CASSSRAGTSGAGTGELFF. The CDR3, as DNA: TGTGCCAGCAGCTCACGTGCAGGGACTAGCGGGGCCGGCACCGGGGAGCTGTTTTTT.

The V call is TRBV18, the J call TRBJ2-6; no clear D. The V and J ends lost 3 bases and 0 bases respectively, with 12 bases between them. The length of the CDR3 is 17 residues. CDR1 is KGHSH and CDR2 is LQKENI in the germline V gene. The CDR3 reads CASSPQDSFSGANVLTF. CDR3 in DNA: TGTGCCAGCTCACCCCAAGACTCCTTCTCTGGGGCCAACGTCCTGACTTTC.

V is TRBV28 and J is TRBJ2-3; 7 bases line up with TRBD2. The CDR3 has 13 amino acids. Unmatched junction bases numbered 3, after V lost 9 bases and J lost 0 bases. The V gene's germline CDR1 is MDHEN and CDR2 SYDVKM. CDR3 nucleotides: TGTGCCAGTTCTAGCGGAAGCACAGATACGCAGTATTTT. Amino acids: CASSSGSTDTQYF.

V gene TRBV6-1 combines with J gene TRBJ1-6; D unresolved. Germline V lookup: CDR1 MNHNS, CDR2 SASEGT. The V and J ends lost 1 base and 6 bases respectively, with 7 bases between them. This CDR3 comprises 14 residues. The DNA for the CDR3 is TGTGCCAGCAGTGAAGGGGTCCCTAATTCACCCCTCCACTTT. Its translation is CASSEGVPNSPLHF.

The rearrangement links TRBV30 to TRBJ2-2; D not resolved. The CDR3 contains 13 residues. Between the trimmed V and J ends, which lost 3 bases and 0 bases, there was a span of 5 bases. Germline-derived CDR1 and CDR2 are GTSNPN and SVGIG (reference sequence). The CDR3 bases are TGTGCCTGGAGCCATTCGAACACCGGGGAGCTGTTTTTT. Translation gives CAWSHSNTGELFF.

The chain employs TRBV2 and TRBJ1-2; TRBD1 aligns across 8 bases. The CDR3 is made up of 13 amino acids. V was clipped by 3 bases and J by 5 bases; unmatched bases: 2. CDR1 is SNHLY and CDR2 is FYNNEI in the germline V gene. The CDR3 nucleotides read TGTGCCAGCAGTGATCAGGGGGCGTATGGCTACACCTTC. Protein: CASSDQGAYGYTF.

J is TRBJ2-3 and V is TRBV7-3; TRBD1 or TRBD2 may be the D gene (5 bases each). This CDR3 contains 16 residues. CDR1 is SGHTA and CDR2 is FQGTGA in the germline V gene. V lost 3 bases to trimming and J lost 2 bases, with 15 bases between them. The CDR3 nucleotides read TGTGCCAGCAGCTTGAGTCGGGGACGGGTCACAGATACGCAGTATTTT. Translating gives CASSLSRGRVTDTQYF.

The gene calls are TRBV11-3 and TRBJ2-1, with TRBD2 identical over 9 bases. Germline lookup yields CDR1 SGHNT and CDR2 YENEEA. The V segment lost 5 bases and the J segment 10 bases; nucleotides outside the gene matches: 6. CDR3 length equals 13 residues. The CDR3: CASSIVSGREQFF. CDR3 in DNA: TGTGCCAGCAGCATAGTCAGCGGGAGGGAGCAGTTCTTC.

The chain recombines TRBV19 with TRBJ2-7; D is perhaps TRBD1 or TRBD2 (7 bases each). The germline V and J ends were trimmed by 7 bases and 3 bases, with 16 bases remaining between them. This CDR3 is 14 amino acids long. The germline CDR1 and CDR2 sequences are LNHDA and SQIVND (reference sequence). CDR3 in amino acids: CASKRGRGSYEQYF. The CDR3 bases are TGTGCCAGTAAGAGGGGGCGCGGGAGCTACGAGCAGTACTTC.

V is TRBV7-9 and J is TRBJ2-3, with a tentative D call TRBD2 (5 bases). The CDR3 totals 16 residues. The germline CDR1 and CDR2 sequences are SEHNR and FQNEAQ (reference sequence). Between the trimmed V and J ends, which lost 5 bases and 0 bases, there was a span of 15 bases. As DNA, the CDR3 is TGTGCCAGCAGCCCCGAGGGCACAATCAGCACAGATACGCAGTATTTT. It is translated as CASSPEGTISTDTQYF.

The gene calls are TRBV7-6 and TRBJ1-5; D is ambiguous. The V end was cut by 1 base, the J end by 4 bases, with 8 bases between. This CDR3 contains 14 residues. Germline V lookup: CDR1 SGHVS, CDR2 FNYEAQ. The CDR3 bases are TGTGCCAGCAGCTTAGTTCCCCAAAATCAGCCCCAGCATTTT. Amino acids: CASSLVPQNQPQHF. Complete variable domain (other parts from reference TRBV7-6 and TRBJ1-5): GAGVSQSPRYKVTKRGQDVALRCDPISGHVSLYWYRQALGQGPEFLTYFNYEAQQDKSGLPNDRFSAERPEGSISTLTIQRTEQRDSAMYRCASSLVPQNQPQHFGDGTRLSIL.

The V gene is TRBV2, the J gene TRBJ2-2; the match to TRBD2 covers 7 bases. The CDR3 is 14 amino acids. Per germline, CDR1 SNHLY and CDR2 FYNNEI. The V and J ends lost 7 bases and 4 bases, in that order; junction bases with no gene match: 6. DNA of the CDR3: TGTGCCAGCAAGGGAGGGCCGACCACCGGGGAGCTGTTTTTT. Amino acid sequence: CASKGGPTTGELFF.

This sequence joins TRBV25-1 and TRBJ2-3; 8 positions agree with TRBD1. The CDR3 is made up of 15 amino acids. Per the germline V gene, CDR1 is MGHDK and CDR2 is SYGVNS. Trimming took 4 bases from V and 0 from J; bases not matched to a gene: 3. CDR3 nucleotide sequence: TGTGCCAGCAGTGGGGGACAGGCGAGCACAGATACGCAGTATTTT. Its protein product is CASSGGQASTDTQYF.

The chain links TRBV4-1 to TRBJ2-3; 14 positions match TRBD2. Unmatched junction bases numbered 7, after V lost 1 base and J lost 7 bases. Per germline, CDR1 MGHRA and CDR2 YSYEKL. The CDR3 sequence is 17 residues long. The CDR3, as DNA: TGCGCCAGCAGCCAAGGGGGGACTAGCGGGGGCCCATATACGCAGTATTTT. Amino acid sequence: CASSQGGTSGGPYTQYF.

This clone has just a few counts. V usage is TRBV7-2 and J usage is TRBJ1-1; D perhaps matches TRBD1 (6 bases). The V end lost 4 bases, the J end lost 10 bases, and 13 bases lay between the germline ends. Germline loops: CDR1 SGHTA, CDR2 FQGNSA. The CDR3 is 12 amino acids. The CDR3 DNA reads as TGTGCCAGCAGCTATCTGGGCAGGGGAGCTTTCTTT. Translation: CASSYLGRGAFF.

The chain uses TRBV11-2 and TRBJ1-1, with TRBD1 identical over 7 bases. The trim removed 6 bases at V and 6 bases at J, leaving 7 bases unmatched. From germline, CDR1 is SGHAT and CDR2 FQNNGV. The CDR3 covers 13 residues. The CDR3 sequence is CASRWTGGAEAFF. Here the CDR3 DNA reads TGTGCCAGCAGGTGGACAGGAGGGGCTGAAGCTTTCTTT.

The chain combines TRBV5-1 with TRBJ2-5; 8 nucleotides agree with TRBD2. The V gene end was trimmed by 4 bases and the J gene end by 5 bases; junction bases not matched to a gene: 7. This CDR3 spans 14 amino acids. Germline V gene lookup returns CDR1 SGHRS and CDR2 YFSETQ. CDR3 sequence: CASSLSGGFETQYF. In DNA form, the CDR3 reads TGCGCCAGCAGCCTGAGCGGGGGTTTTGAGACCCAGTACTTC.

The chain has TRBV5-1 and TRBJ2-3; TRBD1 matches 9 bases. The length of the CDR3 is 14 residues. Germline V gene data show CDR1 as SGHRS and CDR2 as YFSETQ. Trimming removed 4 bases from V and 9 bases from J; junction bases left unmatched: 9. CDR3 in amino acids: CASSPGQGRGTQYF. CDR3 sequence (DNA): TGCGCCAGCAGCCCGGGACAGGGTCGAGGCACGCAGTATTTT.

The V and J genes are TRBV11-3 and TRBJ2-2; no firm D call. Germline V CDR1 and CDR2: SGHNT, YENEEA. Trimming took 4 bases from V and 2 from J, leaving 8 bases between them. This CDR3 contains 14 residues. CDR3 nucleotides: TGTGCCAGCAGCTCCAAGCGAAACACCGGGGAGCTGTTTTTT. This sequence encodes CASSSKRNTGELFF.

The rearrangement links TRBV19 to TRBJ2-4; D remains unclear. Trimming cost V 6 bases and J 5 bases, with 23 bases left between them. Germline CDR1 LNHDA, CDR2 SQIVND (reference sequence). The CDR3 is 17 amino acids. The CDR3 is CASRPPHYLGSQNIQYF. The CDR3 DNA is TGTGCCAGTAGACCCCCCCATTACCTAGGTAGCCAAAACATTCAGTACTTC. Using reference TRBV19 and TRBJ2-4 for the parts outside the CDR3, the full variable domain is DGGITQSPKYLFRKEGQNVTLSCEQNLNHDAMYWYRQDPGQGLRLIYYSQIVNDFQKGDIAEGYSVSREKKESFPLTVTSAQKNPTAFYLCASRPPHYLGSQNIQYFGAGTRLSVL.

The chain combines TRBV30 with TRBJ2-7, with TRBD1 matching over 7 bases. There are 14 residues in the CDR3. V dropped 5 bases and J dropped 2; count of bases not matched to a gene: 9. Germline V CDR1 and CDR2: GTSNPN, SVGIG (reference sequence). Here the CDR3 DNA reads TGTGCCTGGGCATACAGGGGCGCAACCTACGAGCAGTACTTC. This translates into CAWAYRGATYEQYF.

The rearrangement links TRBV27 to TRBJ2-3; TRBD2 agrees at 9 bases. Germline CDR1 is MNHEY and CDR2 is SMNVEV (reference sequence). V gave up 3 bases and J gave up 8 bases; unmatched junction bases: 6. This CDR3 contains 14 residues. The CDR3, as DNA: TGTGCCAGCAGTTTGGCGGGGGGGCCAGGTACGCAGTATTTT. It encodes CASSLAGGPGTQYF.

The chain joins TRBV7-2 to TRBJ1-5, with D unclear. Germline loops: CDR1 SGHTA, CDR2 FQGNSA. V lost 3 bases, J lost 6 bases, and 12 bases lay in between. This CDR3 contains 14 residues. This CDR3 is CASSFSERGQPQHF. The CDR3 bases are TGTGCCAGCAGCTTTTCGGAGCGGGGTCAGCCCCAGCATTTT.

The chain recombines TRBV6-1 with TRBJ1-1, with D possibly matching TRBD1 (5 bases). In germline, CDR1 is MNHNS, CDR2 SASEGT. Trimming left V 2 bases short and J 4 bases short, with 14 bases between. The CDR3 consists of 15 residues. The CDR3 coding sequence is TGTGCCAGCAGTGAAACAGGCGTCGTAGTCACTGAAGCTTTCTTT. Translated: CASSETGVVVTEAFF.

The chain uses TRBV7-7 and TRBJ2-7; possibly TRBD1 for D (6 bases). Germline V gene lookup returns CDR1 SSHAT and CDR2 FNYEAQ (reference sequence). The CDR3 is made up of 16 amino acids. The ends were cut back, 2 bases at V and 0 bases at J, with 14 bases in the middle. The CDR3 bases are TGTGCCAGCAGCTTAAACGGGACACAGAGCTCCTACGAGCAGTACTTC. Its translation: CASSLNGTQSSYEQYF.

The genes are TRBV19 and TRBJ1-5, with a weak D call TRBD1 (6 bases). Trimming removed 5 bases from V and 1 base from J, with 12 bases in between. This CDR3 comprises 15 residues. Germline-derived CDR1 and CDR2 are LNHDA and SQIVND (reference sequence). The CDR3 DNA reads TGTGCCAGTAGTCGTCTCCAGGGGAGCAATCAGCCCCAGCATTTT. Translation gives CASSRLQGSNQPQHF.

This clone was detected only once. V and J are TRBV7-8 and TRBJ1-1, with D tentatively TRBD1 (5 bases). The CDR3 runs 12 residues. CDR1 and CDR2 (germline): SGHVS, FQNEAQ. Trimming removed 5 bases from V and 4 bases from J, with 8 bases in between. The DNA for the CDR3 is TGTGCCAGCAGCGCGAGGGGCACTGAAGCTTTCTTT. It translates to CASSARGTEAFF.